This TCR beta chain derives from a study of blood T cell repertoires in COVID-19. Study context: From the United States, Italy and Spain came samples of acute and convalescent COVID-19. Sources were T cells, B-cell-depleted T cells, or PBMCs; the material itself was cDNA or gDNA.

Looked up from germline, CDR1 is SGHNT and CDR2 is YYREEE (reference sequence). V lost 4 bases, J lost 4 bases, and 10 bases stayed unmatched. The CDR3 consists of 16 residues. This clone occurred many times. Original processing notes: Reference gene primers were amplified, and this amplification served to estimate nucleated cell counts. TCRdb keeps only in-frame clones here, not all; method: immunoSEQ multiplex PCR. D and trimming were read from the DNA, whereas the V and J calls and clone size are those reported in that table. Among about 100,000 clones, around four fifths were seen once, and the ten largest hold 9.5% to 13%.

This chain uses TRBV5-4 with TRBJ1-2; 10 bases are shared with TRBD1. Material for sequencing was peripheral blood. This receptor was identified in a woman in her 70s with acute or convalescent COVID-19. The CDR3 spells CASSGGTGVPLYGYTF. In DNA form, the CDR3 reads TGTGCCAGCAGCGGGGGGACAGGGGTTCCCCTCTATGGCTACACCTTC.